This T cell receptor (beta chain) originates from a study of blood T cell repertoires in COVID-19. Germline trimming cut 4 bases from V and 9 bases from J; bases unmatched to any gene: 6. This CDR3 is 14 amino acids long. The germline V gene encodes CDR1 SGHAT and CDR2 FQNNGV. The assay was immunoSEQ multiplex PCR, and TCRdb's table has in-frame clones only and misses some. The sample carries 100,000 or so clones, about 90% recorded once. Sequencing input: peripheral blood. The sequence was obtained from a human donor in a cohort sampled during active COVID-19. The V gene is TRBV11-2, the J gene TRBJ2-1; 10 bases are a match to TRBD2. CDR3 nucleotides: TGTGCCAGCAGCTCTAGCGGGAGCGTAGGTGAGCAGTTCTTC. This translates into CASSSSGSVGEQFF.